This T cell receptor (beta chain) was obtained from a study of blood T cell repertoires in COVID-19. Only in-frame clones appear in the TCRdb table, and some are missing; sequencing was by immunoSEQ multiplex PCR. The sample lists hundreds of thousands of clones; 86% were seen once. All enrollees were about 18 to 89 years old and from fewer than 25 US areas. V lost 0 bases, J lost 2 bases, and 2 bases stayed unmatched. Looked up from germline, CDR1 is SGDLS and CDR2 is YYNGEE. CDR3 length: 15 amino acids. This chain links TRBV9 with TRBJ2-1; 7 nucleotides align to TRBD1. The sample comprised PBMCs or T cells enriched from blood (not recorded which). The clonotype originates from a woman aged 45 to 65 who had recovered from COVID-19. The CDR3 region is CASSVEGQAYNEQFF. The CDR3 DNA is TGTGCCAGCAGCGTAGAAGGACAGGCCTACAATGAGCAGTTCTTC.